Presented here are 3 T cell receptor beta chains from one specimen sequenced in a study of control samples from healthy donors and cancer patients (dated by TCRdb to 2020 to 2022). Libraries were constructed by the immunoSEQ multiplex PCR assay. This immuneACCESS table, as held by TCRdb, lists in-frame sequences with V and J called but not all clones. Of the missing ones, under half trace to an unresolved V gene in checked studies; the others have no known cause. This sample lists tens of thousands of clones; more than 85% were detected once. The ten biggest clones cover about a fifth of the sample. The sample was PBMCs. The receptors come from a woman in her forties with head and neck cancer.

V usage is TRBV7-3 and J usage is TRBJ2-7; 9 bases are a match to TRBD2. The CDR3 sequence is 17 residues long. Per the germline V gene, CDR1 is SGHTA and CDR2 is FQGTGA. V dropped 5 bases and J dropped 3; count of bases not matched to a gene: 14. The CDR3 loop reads CASSPQAFSSGVYEQYF. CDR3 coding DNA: TGTGCCAGCAGCCCCCAGGCATTTTCTAGCGGGGTCTACGAGCAGTACTTC.

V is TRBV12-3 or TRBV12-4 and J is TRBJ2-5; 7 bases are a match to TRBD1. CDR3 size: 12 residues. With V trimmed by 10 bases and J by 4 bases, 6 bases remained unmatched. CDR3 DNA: TGTGCCACCTCGGGACAGCGAGAGACCCAGTACTTC. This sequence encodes CATSGQRETQYF.

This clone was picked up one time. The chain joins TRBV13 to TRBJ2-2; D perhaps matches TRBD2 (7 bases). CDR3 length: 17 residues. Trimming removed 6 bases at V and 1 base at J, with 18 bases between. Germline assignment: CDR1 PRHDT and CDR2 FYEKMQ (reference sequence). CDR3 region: CASRDSRGGLNTGELFF. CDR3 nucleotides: TGTGCCAGCAGGGATTCAAGGGGGGGCCTGAACACCGGGGAGCTGTTTTTT.